One sample yielded the 9 T cell receptor beta chains listed below, sequenced in a study of cytomegalovirus exposure and HLA in healthy donors. In the PCR, 60 Vbeta and 13 Jbeta primers were used. Some clones are missing from TCRdb's copy, which holds only in-frame ones; the method was immunoSEQ multiplex PCR. Of about 180,000 clones in the sample, 70% to 85% are singletons; the top ten hold approximately 1.5%. The sequencing sample was made of PBMCs. Receptors were obtained from a man aged 18 to 30 in good health and CMV-seronegative.

V and J are TRBV2 and TRBJ1-6; 9 bases map to TRBD1. V shed 3 bases and J 5 bases; nucleotides not matched to a gene: 5. Germline CDR1 reads SNHLY; CDR2 reads FYNNEI. The CDR3 is 16 residues long. The CDR3, as DNA: TGTGCCAGCAGTGACGCTACAGGGGGCGATAATTCACCCCTCCACTTT. It codes for CASSDATGGDNSPLHF.

The CDR3 DNA reads as TGCAGCGTTCGGTTAGTGACCTACGAGCAGTACTTC. It yields the protein CSVRLVTYEQYF. V usage is TRBV29-1 and J usage is TRBJ2-7; no firm D call. The germline V gene encodes CDR1 SQVTM and CDR2 ANQGSEA. The CDR3 contains 12 residues. V was pared by 5 bases and J by 2 bases, with 10 bases between.

This sequence joins TRBV7-3 and TRBJ2-3, with TRBD2 as a possible D gene (6 bases). Per the germline V gene, CDR1 is SGHTA and CDR2 is FQGTGA. The CDR3 totals 16 residues. V was clipped by 0 bases and J by 3 bases, with 13 bases between them. The DNA for the CDR3 is TGTGCCAGCAGCTTAACCCTCGGGGGACCAACAGATACGCAGTATTTT. The encoded protein is CASSLTLGGPTDTQYF.

This chain connects TRBV19 to TRBJ1-1; the match to TRBD1 covers 9 bases. The trim removed 4 bases at V and 5 bases at J, leaving 5 bases unmatched. The CDR3 length is 14 residues. Per the germline V gene, CDR1 is LNHDA and CDR2 is SQIVND (reference sequence). The CDR3 nucleotides read TGTGCCAGTAGTACCGGACAGGGGAGGACTGAAGCTTTCTTT. It is translated as CASSTGQGRTEAFF.

The gene calls are TRBV10-2 and TRBJ2-5; 7 bases fit TRBD2. The CDR3 loop spans 15 amino acids. The junction had 10 bases not matched to a gene; V was cut back by 4 bases and J by 5 bases. In germline, CDR1 is WSHSY, CDR2 SAAADI. Written as DNA, the CDR3 is TGCGCCAGCAGTGGGTCCGGACTAGATCGGGAGACCCAGTACTTC. It is translated as CASSGSGLDRETQYF.

V and J are TRBV30 and TRBJ2-7, with 9 bases lining up with TRBD1. Trimming removed 0 bases from V and 4 bases from J; junction bases left unmatched: 16. Germline V CDR1 and CDR2: GTSNPN, SVGIG (reference sequence). The CDR3 spans 18 residues. The CDR3 sequence: CAWSVWRGTGGVFYEQYF. The CDR3 bases are TGTGCCTGGAGTGTATGGCGTGGAACAGGGGGCGTATTTTACGAGCAGTACTTC.

V usage is TRBV20-1 and J usage is TRBJ2-7; D is perhaps TRBD2 (5 bases). The CDR3 runs 11 residues. V was clipped by 6 bases and J by 1 base, with 7 bases between them. CDR1 and CDR2 (germline): DFQATT, SNEGSKA (reference sequence). CDR3 region: CSASGSYEQYF. CDR3 in DNA: TGCAGTGCGAGCGGTTCCTACGAGCAGTACTTC.

The rearrangement uses TRBV27 and TRBJ1-1; 10 bases fit TRBD1. Trimming took 8 bases from V and 4 from J; bases not matched to a gene: 13. Per germline, CDR1 MNHEY and CDR2 SMNVEV (reference sequence). This CDR3 is 16 amino acids long. CDR3 sequence: CASWGFPGQGSTEAFF. In DNA, the CDR3 is TGTGCCAGCTGGGGATTCCCGGGACAGGGGAGCACTGAAGCTTTCTTT.

This clone was counted only a few times. The rearrangement uses TRBV27 and TRBJ1-1; tentatively, D is TRBD1 (5 bases). V lost 6 bases and J lost 2, with 10 bases in between. This CDR3 spans 13 amino acids. Germline V gene sequence: CDR1 MNHEY, CDR2 SMNVEV (reference sequence). The CDR3 region has the DNA TGTGCCAGCAGATTGACAGTTAACACTGAAGCTTTCTTT. Amino acids: CASRLTVNTEAFF.